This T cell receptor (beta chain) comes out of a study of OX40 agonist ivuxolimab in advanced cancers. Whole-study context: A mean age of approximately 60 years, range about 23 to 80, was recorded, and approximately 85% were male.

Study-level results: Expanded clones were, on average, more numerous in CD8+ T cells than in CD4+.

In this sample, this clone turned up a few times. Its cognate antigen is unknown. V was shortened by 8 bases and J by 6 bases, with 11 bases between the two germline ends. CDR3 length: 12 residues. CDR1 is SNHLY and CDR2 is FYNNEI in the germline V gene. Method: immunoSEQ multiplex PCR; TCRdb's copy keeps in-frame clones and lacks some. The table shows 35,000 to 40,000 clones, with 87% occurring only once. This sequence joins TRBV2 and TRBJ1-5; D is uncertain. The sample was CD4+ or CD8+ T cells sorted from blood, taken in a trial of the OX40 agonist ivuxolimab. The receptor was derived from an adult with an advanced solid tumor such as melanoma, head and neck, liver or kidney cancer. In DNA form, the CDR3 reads TGTGCCAGCGGTTTCGGGTTTCAGCCCCAGCATTTT. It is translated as CASGFGFQPQHF.